Below are 29 T cell receptor beta chains sequenced from a single sample in a study of OX40 agonist ivuxolimab in advanced cancers. The repertoire was sequenced with immunoSEQ multiplex PCR; TCRdb's copy has only in-frame clones and lacks some. Of about 52,000 clones in the sample, about 93% were seen once. The sample here was CD4+ or CD8+ T cells sorted from blood, taken in a trial of the OX40 agonist ivuxolimab. The receptors come from an adult with an advanced solid tumor such as melanoma, head and neck, liver or kidney cancer.

This clone was counted a few times. The gene calls are TRBV7-9 and TRBJ2-1; TRBD2 aligns across 8 bases. This CDR3 is built from 14 residues. V lost 3 bases and J lost 9; bases outside the gene matches: 7. The germline gives CDR1 SEHNR, CDR2 FQNEAQ (reference sequence). CDR3 amino acids: CASSFQREYLEQFF. For the CDR3, the DNA is TGTGCCAGCAGCTTTCAGCGGGAGTATCTTGAGCAGTTCTTC.

The chain employs TRBV28 and TRBJ2-2, with D possibly matching TRBD1 (6 bases). Germline V gene data show CDR1 as MDHEN and CDR2 as SYDVKM. The CDR3 is made up of 15 amino acids. Trimming took off 7 bases at V and 2 bases at J, with 14 bases between the two ends. CDR3 sequence reads: CASTKEDSNTGELFF. In nucleotides, the CDR3 is TGTGCCAGCACCAAAGAGGACAGTAACACCGGGGAGCTGTTTTTT.

V and J are TRBV5-1 and TRBJ1-2; unclear D gene. The germline CDR1 and CDR2 sequences are SGHRS and YFSETQ. Trimming stripped 1 base from V and 4 bases from J, with 23 bases between. The CDR3 has 18 amino acids. Here the CDR3 reads CASSLNEYQANRGYGYTF. The CDR3 DNA is TGCGCCAGCAGCTTGAACGAGTACCAGGCGAATCGGGGCTATGGCTACACCTTC.

This chain uses TRBV7-2 with TRBJ2-5; no clear D. The germline CDR1 and CDR2 sequences are SGHTA and FQGNSA. V lost 1 base to trimming and J lost 5 bases, with 11 bases between them. The CDR3 runs to 14 residues. In DNA, the CDR3 is TGTGCCAGCAGCTTAGGTGGATTCCGGGAGACCCAGTACTTC. It specifies CASSLGGFRETQYF.

The rearrangement joins TRBV28 to TRBJ2-1; no firm D call. V lost 7 bases and J 5 bases, leaving 9 bases between the germline ends. Germline assignment: CDR1 MDHEN and CDR2 SYDVKM. CDR3 length: 12 amino acids. For the CDR3, the DNA is TGTGCCAGCAAACCTATTCACAATGAGCAGTTCTTC. Amino acid sequence: CASKPIHNEQFF.

This chain links TRBV10-3 with TRBJ2-7; TRBD1 matches 12 bases. Germline loops: CDR1 ENHRY, CDR2 SYGVKD. The length of the CDR3 is 14 residues. The CDR3 reads CATMGQGAPYEQYF. The CDR3 DNA sequence: TGTGCTACAATGGGACAGGGGGCTCCCTACGAGCAGTACTTC.

This sequence joins TRBV4-1 and TRBJ1-2; 7 positions match TRBD1. Unmatched junction bases numbered 5, after V lost 0 bases and J lost 4 bases. The CDR3 runs to 15 residues. Germline CDR1 and CDR2: MGHRA and YSYEKL. In DNA, the CDR3 is TGCGCCAGCAGCCAAGAGGGACAGAAAATCTATGGCTACACCTTC. It codes for CASSQEGQKIYGYTF.

The rearrangement uses TRBV28 and TRBJ2-7, with D perhaps TRBD1 (6 bases). The germline V gene encodes CDR1 MDHEN and CDR2 SYDVKM. CDR3 length equals 15 residues. Trimming shortened V by 5 bases and J by 0 bases, and 14 bases separated the two germline ends. CDR3 nucleotide sequence: TGTGCCAGCAGTCCAGGACAGCCCTACTCCTACGAGCAGTACTTC. This sequence encodes CASSPGQPYSYEQYF.

The genes are TRBV9 and TRBJ1-1, with 7 positions matching TRBD1. The length of the CDR3 is 12 residues. J gave up 6 bases and V 3 bases, and 2 bases lay outside the gene matches. Germline V lookup: CDR1 SGDLS, CDR2 YYNGEE. The CDR3 spells CASSAQGAEAFF. CDR3 DNA sequence: TGTGCCAGCAGCGCGCAGGGGGCTGAAGCTTTCTTT.

V and J are TRBV2 and TRBJ1-1; D unclear. CDR3 length equals 13 residues. The germline V and J ends were trimmed by 6 bases and 8 bases, with 16 bases remaining between them. The germline gives CDR1 SNHLY, CDR2 FYNNEI. CDR3 in DNA: TGTGCCAGCAGGCCTGGAGGAGTCCACGAAGCTTTCTTT. Encoded protein: CASRPGGVHEAFF.

The rearrangement joins TRBV9 to TRBJ1-4; 9 nucleotides match TRBD1. The V gene's germline CDR1 is SGDLS and CDR2 YYNGEE. V lost 2 bases to trimming and J lost 12 bases; unmatched junction nucleotides: 2. This CDR3 spans 12 amino acids. CDR3 residues: CASSVGQGELFF. The CDR3 DNA reads TGTGCCAGCAGCGTGGGACAGGGTGAACTGTTTTTT.

The J gene is TRBJ2-1, the V gene TRBV20-1; no firm D call. Germline assignment: CDR1 DFQATT and CDR2 SNEGSKA (reference sequence). V was pared by 5 bases and J by 3 bases, with 5 bases between. The CDR3 contains 11 residues. The CDR3 spells CSAPNYNEQFF. The CDR3 DNA follows: TGCAGTGCTCCAAACTACAATGAGCAGTTCTTC.

This clone was found once. The CDR3 protein is CASSLDRGRVYEQYF. The CDR3 bases are TGTGCCAGCAGCTTAGACAGGGGACGAGTCTACGAGCAGTACTTC. The chain uses TRBV7-9 and TRBJ2-7; 7 positions match TRBD1. There are 15 residues in the CDR3. Germline CDR1 SEHNR, CDR2 FQNEAQ (reference sequence). With 1 base clipped from V and 3 bases from J, the junction kept 6 bases outside the gene matches. Full variable domain (remainder filled in from reference TRBV7-9 and TRBJ2-7): DTGVSQNPRHKITKRGQNVTFRCDPISEHNRLYWYRQTLGQGPEFLTYFQNEAQLEKSRLLSDRFSAERPKGSFSTLEIQRTEQGDSAMYLCASSLDRGRVYEQYFGPGTRLTVT.

V usage is TRBV7-9 and J usage is TRBJ2-3, with D perhaps TRBD2 (5 bases). The CDR3 extends over 14 amino acids. Germline V gene lookup returns CDR1 SEHNR and CDR2 FQNEAQ (reference sequence). The germline V and J ends were trimmed by 3 bases and 5 bases, with 12 bases remaining between them. The CDR3 sequence: CASSFGGLGDTQYF. DNA of the CDR3: TGTGCCAGCAGCTTTGGCGGGTTGGGAGATACGCAGTATTTT.

This chain links TRBV27 with TRBJ2-1; 14 bases align to TRBD2. Unmatched junction bases numbered 7, after V lost 4 bases and J lost 2 bases. This CDR3 contains 18 residues. Germline CDR1 reads MNHEY; CDR2 reads SMNVEV (reference sequence). The CDR3 coding sequence is TGTGCCAGCAGTTCCTACGGGGGACTAGCGGGAGCCTACAATGAGCAGTTCTTC. Translation: CASSSYGGLAGAYNEQFF.

The chain recombines TRBV6-5 with TRBJ2-2; TRBD1 aligns across 8 bases. CDR1 is MNHEY, CDR2 SVGAGI, per germline. The CDR3 has 15 amino acids. J lost 6 bases, V lost 4 bases, and 7 bases had no gene match. CDR3: CASSLGQARAGELFF. CDR3 DNA sequence: TGTGCCAGCAGTTTGGGACAGGCAAGAGCCGGGGAGCTGTTTTTT.

This clone was observed at least ten times. This chain connects TRBV30 to TRBJ2-2, with 11 bases fitting TRBD2. Germline lookup yields CDR1 GTSNPN and CDR2 SVGIG (reference sequence). The CDR3 covers 15 residues. V was clipped by 0 bases and J by 3 bases; unmatched bases: 0. In DNA form, the CDR3 reads TGTGCCTGGAGTGTACTAGCGGGAGACACCGGGGAGCTGTTTTTT. Protein sequence: CAWSVLAGDTGELFF.

The CDR3 sequence: CASSQVPGTNTGELFF. Written as DNA, the CDR3 is TGCGCCAGCAGCCAAGTCCCGGGAACAAACACCGGGGAGCTGTTTTTT. The chain has TRBV4-3 and TRBJ2-2; TRBD2 might be the D (5 bases). The CDR3 consists of 16 residues. V gave up 1 base and J gave up 2 bases, with 11 bases separating them. Germline V gene data show CDR1 as LGHNA and CDR2 as YSLEER.

This clone appeared a single time. The chain couples TRBV5-6 to TRBJ2-7; TRBD1 matches 7 bases. J gave up 4 bases and V 5 bases, and 3 bases lay outside the gene matches. The CDR3 totals 12 residues. CDR1 and CDR2 (germline): SGHDT, YYEEEE. CDR3 protein: CASSPGGYEQYF. In nucleotides, the CDR3 is TGTGCCAGCAGTCCAGGGGGTTACGAGCAGTACTTC. Combining the CDR3 with reference TRBV5-6 and TRBJ2-7 gives the whole variable domain DAGVTQSPTHLIKTRGQQVTLRCSPKSGHDTVSWYQQALGQGPQFIFQYYEEEERQRGNFPDRFSGHQFPNYSSELNVNALLLGDSALYLCASSPGGYEQYFGPGTRLTVT.

The genes are TRBV9 and TRBJ2-2, with 9 bases lining up with TRBD1. CDR1 and CDR2 from the germline V gene are SGDLS and YYNGEE. V lost 4 bases and J lost 1; bases outside the gene matches: 8. The CDR3 length is 17 residues. In DNA form, the CDR3 reads TGTGCCAGCAGCATTCCCTCGGGACAGGGGAACACCGGGGAGCTGTTTTTT. This translates into CASSIPSGQGNTGELFF.

For this clone: A junction boundary mismatches the germline segment, possibly from a read error. The chain is built from TRBV7-2 and TRBJ1-1; D gene unclear. The CDR3 loop spans 15 amino acids. Germline V gives CDR1 SGHTA, CDR2 FQGNSA. DNA of the CDR3: TGTGCCAGCAGCCCTCTATCTAAGGGTGATCCTGGCCGCCTCTTT. Translation gives CASSPLSKGDPGRLF.

V and J are TRBV2 and TRBJ2-5; D might be TRBD2 (6 bases). In germline, CDR1 is SNHLY, CDR2 FYNNEI. The CDR3 loop spans 10 amino acids. Trimming removed 8 bases at V and 14 bases at J, with 15 bases between. Here the CDR3 reads CASARDLVYF. The CDR3 region has the DNA TGTGCCAGCGCCCGGGACTTAGTCTACTTC.

The chain employs TRBV7-8 and TRBJ2-3, with D perhaps TRBD2 (5 bases). Trimming cost V 1 base and J 1 base, with 9 bases left between them. The CDR3 length is 15 residues. Germline V gives CDR1 SGHVS, CDR2 FQNEAQ. CDR3 in DNA: TGTGCCAGCAGCTTAGACGGGATCCGCACAGATACGCAGTATTTT. Amino acid sequence: CASSLDGIRTDTQYF.

The J gene is TRBJ1-1, the V gene TRBV19, with D possibly TRBD1 on 5 matching bases. Germline assignment: CDR1 LNHDA and CDR2 SQIVND (reference sequence). The length of the CDR3 is 16 residues. V gave up 3 bases and J gave up 4 bases, with 18 bases separating them. The CDR3 DNA sequence: TGTGCCAGTAGTATGGCATCCGAGGATGGGGGCACTGAAGCTTTCTTT. This sequence encodes CASSMASEDGGTEAFF.

The chain carries TRBV19 and TRBJ2-1; possible D gene TRBD2, 6 bases. Germline CDR1 and CDR2: LNHDA and SQIVND (reference sequence). This CDR3 contains 15 residues. Trimming pared 5 bases from V and 0 bases from J, leaving 11 bases between. The CDR3 DNA reads as TGTGCCAGTAGTTATAGCGGAAGCTCCTACAATGAGCAGTTCTTC. It translates to CASSYSGSSYNEQFF.

The CDR3 nucleotides are TGCAGCGTAGATACGGGACTAGCGGGAGTAAACGGCAATGAGCAGTTCTTC. Its translation: CSVDTGLAGVNGNEQFF. The chain has TRBV29-1 and TRBJ2-1; 14 bases agree with TRBD2. After removal of 6 bases from V and 6 bases from J, the junction contained 13 bases not matched to a gene. The CDR3 sequence is 17 residues long. Germline V gives CDR1 SQVTM, CDR2 ANQGSEA.

The V gene is TRBV5-1, the J gene TRBJ2-1; 9 bases line up with TRBD2. The V gene end was trimmed by 0 bases and the J gene end by 9 bases; junction bases not matched to a gene: 7. CDR3 length: 15 residues. Germline assignment: CDR1 SGHRS and CDR2 YFSETQ. CDR3 bases: TGCGCCAGCAGCTTGGGCCTAGCGGGGACGCGTGAGCAGTTCTTC. Amino acids: CASSLGLAGTREQFF.

The CDR3 DNA is TGTGCCAGCACCCGGGGGGTAGCGGGGTACAATGAGCAGTTCTTC. Its protein is CASTRGVAGYNEQFF. This sequence joins TRBV27 and TRBJ2-1; 8 bases are a match to TRBD2. The germline V gene encodes CDR1 MNHEY and CDR2 SMNVEV (reference sequence). Trimming removed 7 bases from V and 4 bases from J; junction bases left unmatched: 9. This CDR3 spans 15 amino acids.

The V call is TRBV18, the J call TRBJ2-1, with 8 nucleotides matching TRBD2. This CDR3 spans 15 amino acids. Germline assignment: CDR1 KGHSH and CDR2 LQKENI. The trim removed 3 bases at V and 5 bases at J, leaving 6 bases unmatched. CDR3 residues: CASSPRIAGHNEQFF. The CDR3 bases are TGTGCCAGCTCACCGAGGATAGCGGGACACAATGAGCAGTTCTTC.